The 32 T cell receptor beta chains below were found in one sample sequenced in a study of T-cell memory formation after mild COVID-19. TCRdb passed the 5' RACE reads through MiXCR, listing each CDR3 protein once. The sample yields approximately 100,000 distinct CDR3 sequences, around an eighth seen once. Sequenced input: PBMCs or a T cell subset sorted from them (not recorded which). The source is an adult woman who had mild COVID-19 (a few samples of this study predate the infection). Cell type and time point are not known.

This sequence joins TRBV7-9 and TRBJ2-1; D is possibly TRBD1 or TRBD2 (5 bases each). The V end lost 2 bases, the J end lost 9 bases, and 23 bases lay between the germline ends. The V gene's germline CDR1 is SEHNR and CDR2 FQNEAQ (reference sequence). CDR3 size: 17 residues. Here the CDR3 reads CASSLIPGPKPSSEQFF. Here the CDR3 DNA reads TGTGCCAGCAGCTTAATTCCGGGACCAAAGCCTAGTAGTGAGCAGTTCTTC.

A few counts support this clonotype. The J gene is TRBJ2-1, the V gene TRBV7-2; no definite D call. Looked up from germline, CDR1 is SGHTA and CDR2 is FQGNSA. Trimming cost V 1 base and J 7 bases, with 5 bases left between them. The CDR3 extends over 12 amino acids. CDR3 protein: CASSLEGNEQFF. In nucleotides, the CDR3 is TGTGCCAGCAGCTTAGAAGGAAATGAGCAGTTCTTC. The entire variable domain, with the rest obtained from reference TRBV7-2 and TRBJ2-1, is as follows: GAGVSQSPSNKVTEKGKDVELRCDPISGHTALYWYRQSLGQGLEFLIYFQGNSAPDKSGLPSDRFSAERTGGSVSTLTIQRTQQEDSAVYLCASSLEGNEQFFGPGTRLTVL.

V is TRBV20-1 and J is TRBJ2-3, with 14 bases lining up with TRBD2. V gave up 6 bases and J gave up 3 bases; unmatched junction bases: 8. CDR1 is DFQATT and CDR2 is SNEGSKA in the germline V gene (reference sequence). This CDR3 is built from 16 residues. The CDR3 loop reads CSAHGTSGSLTDTQYF. CDR3 nucleotide sequence: TGCAGTGCCCATGGGACTAGCGGGAGTTTGACAGATACGCAGTATTTT.

This chain's CDR3 is CASGLAGHNEQFF. CDR3 nucleotide sequence: TGCGCCAGCGGGCTAGCGGGACATAATGAGCAGTTCTTC. V and J are TRBV5-1 and TRBJ2-1; TRBD2 matches 9 bases. There are 13 residues in the CDR3. V dropped 7 bases and J dropped 7; count of bases not matched to a gene: 6. CDR1 SGHRS and CDR2 YFSETQ come from the germline V gene. The whole variable domain, filled in from reference TRBV5-1 and TRBJ2-1, reads KAGVTQTPRYLIKTRGQQVTLSCSPISGHRSVSWYQQTPGQGLQFLFEYFSETQRNKGNFPGRFSGRQFSNSRSEMNVSTLELGDSALYLCASGLAGHNEQFFGPGTRLTVL.

The chain links TRBV29-1 to TRBJ2-1; 10 bases agree with TRBD1. The V gene end was trimmed by 4 bases and the J gene end by 1 base; junction bases not matched to a gene: 16. Germline loops: CDR1 SQVTM, CDR2 ANQGSEA. This CDR3 contains 19 residues. Here the CDR3 reads CSVVGDRGPVIRSYNEQFF. The CDR3 region has the DNA TGCAGCGTTGTGGGGGACAGGGGCCCCGTAATTCGATCCTACAATGAGCAGTTCTTC.

This clonotype was counted a few times. Mismatch with germline at one junction end may stem from a read error. The chain uses TRBV6-5 and TRBJ2-3; D possibly matches TRBD1 or TRBD2 (6 bases each). The CDR3 length is 13 residues. Germline V gene data show CDR1 as MNHEY and CDR2 as SVGAGI. The CDR3 loop reads CASSYSRGRSGSF. The CDR3 nucleotides are TGTGCCAGCAGTTACTCGAGGGGGAGGAGCGGTAGTTTT.

This clonotype was observed at least ten times. J is TRBJ2-7 and V is TRBV9; D is tentatively TRBD1 or TRBD2 (5 bases each). There are 15 residues in the CDR3. Looked up from germline, CDR1 is SGDLS and CDR2 is YYNGEE. With 4 bases removed from V and 6 bases from J, the gap between germline ends came to 20 bases. CDR3 sequence: CASSISGTDLAEQYF. The CDR3 nucleotides are TGTGCCAGCAGCATCTCCGGGACGGACCTGGCCGAGCAGTACTTC.

The chain recombines TRBV6-5 with TRBJ2-3; unclear D gene. The CDR3 runs to 14 residues. V lost 6 bases and J 1 base, leaving 11 bases between the germline ends. CDR1 and CDR2 from the germline V gene are MNHEY and SVGAGI. The CDR3 region has the DNA TGTGCCAGCAGCAAAAAGTGGGGCACAGATACGCAGTATTTT. It specifies CASSKKWGTDTQYF.

The chain couples TRBV29-1 to TRBJ2-5; TRBD2 aligns across 7 bases. J lost 3 bases, V lost 3 bases, and 13 bases had no gene match. The germline CDR1 and CDR2 sequences are SQVTM and ANQGSEA. This CDR3 is built from 16 residues. The CDR3 protein is CSVDLFSRGFEETQYF. The CDR3 DNA follows: TGCAGCGTTGATCTTTTCTCGCGGGGGTTCGAAGAGACCCAGTACTTC.

Only a few counts were recorded for this clonotype. The chain has TRBV24-1 and TRBJ2-4; D remains unclear. CDR1 is KGHDR and CDR2 is SFDVKD in the germline V gene. Trimming shortened V by 2 bases and J by 6 bases, and 10 bases separated the two germline ends. The CDR3 has 14 amino acids. The CDR3 sequence is CATSDSGPINIQYF. DNA of the CDR3: TGTGCCACCAGTGATTCCGGACCCATAAACATTCAGTACTTC.

This clonotype was seen more than once but under ten times. The CDR3 sequence is CASRKNYQGPNEQFF. The CDR3 nucleotides read TGTGCCAGCAGGAAGAACTATCAGGGGCCCAATGAGCAGTTCTTC. The rearrangement uses TRBV7-9 and TRBJ2-1, with D perhaps matching TRBD1 (6 bases). The CDR3 covers 15 residues. With 6 bases removed from V and 6 bases from J, the gap between germline ends came to 18 bases. CDR1 is SEHNR and CDR2 is FQNEAQ in the germline V gene (reference sequence). Full variable domain (outside the CDR3, taken from reference TRBV7-9 and TRBJ2-1): DTGVSQNPRHKITKRGQNVTFRCDPISEHNRLYWYRQTLGQGPEFLTYFQNEAQLEKSRLLSDRFSAERPKGSFSTLEIQRTEQGDSAMYLCASRKNYQGPNEQFFGPGTRLTVL.

V usage is TRBV30 and J usage is TRBJ2-1; TRBD2 might be the D (6 bases). V was clipped by 1 base and J by 14 bases, with 18 bases between them. The length of the CDR3 is 13 residues. CDR1 is GTSNPN and CDR2 is SVGIG in the germline V gene (reference sequence). CDR3 DNA sequence: TGTGCCTGGAGTGCTGGGACTGGGTCTGGGAAGTTCTTC. Translating gives CAWSAGTGSGKFF. Drawing the rest from reference TRBV30 and TRBJ2-1, the complete variable domain is SQTIHQWPATLVQPVGSPLSLECTVEGTSNPNLYWYRQAAGRGLQLLFYSVGIGQISSEVPQNLSASRPQDRQFILSSKKLLLSDSGFYLCAWSAGTGSGKFFGPGTRLTVL.

This chain links TRBV20-1 with TRBJ1-1; a possible D gene is TRBD1 (5 bases). The germline gives CDR1 DFQATT, CDR2 SNEGSKA (reference sequence). The V gene lost 1 base and the J gene lost 1 base, with 25 bases spanning the gap. This CDR3 region has 19 residues. The CDR3 DNA is TGCAGTGCTAGAGGTCTCGAGGGAAATGGACATGCCCGGAACACTGAAGCTTTCTTT. Protein sequence: CSARGLEGNGHARNTEAFF.

V is TRBV6-2 or TRBV6-3 and J is TRBJ2-7; possibly TRBD1 for D (5 bases). The CDR3 has 14 residues. The germline V and J ends were trimmed by 6 bases and 1 base, with 13 bases remaining between them. CDR1 MNHEY and CDR2 SVGEGT come from the germline V gene. The CDR3 nucleotides read TGTGCCAGCAGAGACCCCAGGGATTCCTACGAGCAGTACTTC. Translation: CASRDPRDSYEQYF.

This clonotype was observed a handful of times. The chain is built from TRBV7-9 and TRBJ2-1; no clear D gene. The CDR3 extends over 15 amino acids. The V and J ends lost 5 bases and 2 bases respectively, with 13 bases between them. CDR1 is SEHNR and CDR2 is FQNEAQ in the germline V gene (reference sequence). The CDR3 region is CASSPLKGAYNEQFF. As DNA, the CDR3 is TGTGCCAGCAGCCCTCTGAAGGGTGCCTACAATGAGCAGTTCTTC.

The genes are TRBV24-1 and TRBJ2-1; D may be TRBD1 (5 bases). Per germline, CDR1 KGHDR and CDR2 SFDVKD. The CDR3 totals 14 residues. The ends were cut back, 6 bases at V and 4 bases at J, with 12 bases in the middle. CDR3 region: CATSLAGIYNEQFF. As DNA, the CDR3 is TGTGCCACCAGTCTGGCAGGGATATACAATGAGCAGTTCTTC.

The V call is TRBV15, the J call TRBJ2-3; possible D gene TRBD2, 6 bases. Germline V gives CDR1 LNHNV, CDR2 YYDKDF (reference sequence). V lost 1 base to trimming and J lost 4 bases, with 15 bases between them. The CDR3 totals 16 residues. For the CDR3, the DNA is TGTGCCACCAGCAGAGGGGGAATGACTAGTGCAGATACGCAGTATTTT. Protein sequence: CATSRGGMTSADTQYF.

This chain links TRBV9 with TRBJ1-1; 7 bases match TRBD1. The germline CDR1 and CDR2 sequences are SGDLS and YYNGEE. The CDR3 runs 13 residues. Germline trimming cut 0 bases from V and 8 bases from J; bases unmatched to any gene: 4. Written as DNA, the CDR3 is TGTGCCAGCAGCGTAGGAGTGGGACAGGAAGCTTTCTTT. Translated: CASSVGVGQEAFF.

The CDR3 spells CSGQAGGEAYYEQYF. CDR3 DNA sequence: TGCAGTGGACAGGCCGGCGGGGAGGCTTACTACGAGCAGTACTTC. V and J are TRBV20-1 and TRBJ2-7, with D perhaps given as TRBD1 or TRBD2 (6 bases each). The germline CDR1 and CDR2 sequences are DFQATT and SNEGSKA (reference sequence). V was cut by 7 bases and J by 3 bases, with 22 bases left in between. This CDR3 has 15 amino acids.

This clonotype came up a few times. This rearrangement joins TRBV2 to TRBJ1-2; 8 nucleotides agree with TRBD1. The CDR3 is 15 residues long. CDR1 is SNHLY, CDR2 FYNNEI, per germline. After removal of 8 bases from V and 1 base from J, the junction contained 9 bases not matched to a gene. CDR3 sequence (DNA): TGTGCCAGCGATGCGGACAGGGCATTTAACTATGGCTACACCTTC. It codes for CASDADRAFNYGYTF.

The CDR3, as DNA: TGCGCCAGCAGCCTCGCAGGGCGTGGGAGCAATCAGCCCCAGCATTTT. Protein: CASSLAGRGSNQPQHF. J is TRBJ1-5 and V is TRBV5-1, with a possible D match to TRBD1 (5 bases). This CDR3 spans 16 amino acids. CDR1 is SGHRS, CDR2 YFSETQ, per germline. Trimming left V 4 bases short and J 1 base short, with 15 bases between.

This clonotype was seen a handful of times. J is TRBJ2-5 and V is TRBV7-9; 7 positions match TRBD2. V trimming: 5 bases; J trimming: 5 bases; junction bases outside the gene matches: 8. The V gene's germline CDR1 is SEHNR and CDR2 FQNEAQ (reference sequence). This CDR3 spans 14 amino acids. CDR3 DNA sequence: TGTGCCAGCAGCCCCACCGCGGGAGTGGAGACCCAGTACTTC. The encoded protein is CASSPTAGVETQYF.

The chain carries TRBV4-3 and TRBJ1-3, with D unresolved. V shed 0 bases and J shed 2 bases, with 14 bases lying between them. CDR3 length equals 17 residues. Germline values: CDR1 LGHNA, CDR2 YSLEER. The CDR3 here is CASSQDFTAQTGNTIYF. CDR3 in DNA: TGCGCCAGCAGCCAAGATTTCACAGCCCAAACTGGAAACACCATATATTTT.

This clonotype was observed many times. CDR3 in amino acids: CASSLGDREVSYEQYF. The CDR3 DNA sequence: TGTGCCAGCAGCTTGGGGGACAGGGAGGTCTCCTACGAGCAGTACTTC. The V and J genes are TRBV7-2 and TRBJ2-7; the match to TRBD1 covers 9 bases. The J segment lost 0 bases and the V segment lost 3 bases, leaving 6 bases of the junction unmatched. In germline, CDR1 is SGHTA, CDR2 FQGNSA. The CDR3 sequence is 16 residues long.

This clonotype was observed a handful of times. The chain employs TRBV9 and TRBJ1-4; 7 bases line up with TRBD1. CDR1 SGDLS and CDR2 YYNGEE come from the germline V gene. The ends lost 5 bases at V and 8 bases at J; junction bases unmatched: 9. The CDR3 runs 14 residues. CDR3 in amino acids: CASSGAGGREKLFF. The DNA of the CDR3 is TGTGCCAGCAGTGGGGCAGGGGGACGAGAAAAACTGTTTTTT.

This clonotype occurred many times. J is TRBJ2-7 and V is TRBV27; TRBD1 is a possible D gene (5 bases). Deletions cut 5 bases from V and 2 bases from J, with 16 bases between. This CDR3 spans 15 amino acids. CDR1 MNHEY and CDR2 SMNVEV come from the germline V gene (reference sequence). CDR3 sequence reads: CASSPTAGSTYEQYF. DNA of the CDR3: TGTGCCAGCAGTCCCACCGCAGGGTCAACCTACGAGCAGTACTTC.

In its sample, this clonotype was seen a few times. The chain employs TRBV9 and TRBJ2-3; TRBD2 matches 7 bases. Germline values: CDR1 SGDLS, CDR2 YYNGEE. The ends lost 0 bases at V and 4 bases at J; junction bases unmatched: 8. The CDR3 spans 16 residues. CDR3 region: CASSVGGGSGADTQYF. The CDR3 bases are TGTGCCAGCAGCGTAGGGGGCGGGAGCGGTGCAGATACGCAGTATTTT.

This clonotype was picked up a small number of times. The rearrangement uses TRBV10-3 and TRBJ2-5, with TRBD2 matching 10 bases. The germline V gene encodes CDR1 ENHRY and CDR2 SYGVKD. V dropped 9 bases and J dropped 2; count of bases not matched to a gene: 9. The CDR3 is 15 residues long. The CDR3 DNA reads TGTGCCATTAAAACTAGCGGGGATCCTCAAGAGACCCAGTACTTC. Amino acids: CAIKTSGDPQETQYF.

The rearrangement links TRBV7-6 to TRBJ2-7; D could derive from TRBD1 or TRBD2 (7 bases each). The ends were cut back, 2 bases at V and 3 bases at J, with 23 bases in the middle. This CDR3 spans 18 amino acids. Germline V CDR1 and CDR2: SGHVS, FNYEAQ. CDR3 nucleotides: TGTGCCAGCAGCTTAAAGGCGATGCAGGGGGGGGCTAGCTACGAGCAGTACTTC. This encodes CASSLKAMQGGASYEQYF.

This clonotype was found a few times. V is TRBV9 and J is TRBJ2-7; the match to TRBD2 covers 7 bases. The CDR3 contains 14 residues. Germline CDR1 SGDLS, CDR2 YYNGEE. The ends lost 2 bases at V and 1 base at J; junction bases unmatched: 3. CDR3 in amino acids: CASSVASGSYEQYF. The CDR3 DNA follows: TGTGCCAGCAGCGTGGCTAGCGGTTCCTACGAGCAGTACTTC.

The chain employs TRBV27 and TRBJ2-5; perhaps TRBD2 as D (5 bases). CDR1 and CDR2 (germline): MNHEY, SMNVEV (reference sequence). V was shortened by 5 bases and J by 1 base, with 11 bases between the two germline ends. The CDR3 contains 14 residues. The chain's CDR3 is CASSPNSAQETQYF. The CDR3 DNA sequence: TGTGCCAGCAGTCCCAATAGCGCCCAAGAGACCCAGTACTTC.

The chain joins TRBV11-3 to TRBJ2-1; 7 positions match TRBD1. The CDR3 length is 20 residues. With 4 bases clipped from V and 9 bases from J, the junction kept 27 bases outside the gene matches. Germline CDR1 SGHNT, CDR2 YENEEA. Written as DNA, the CDR3 is TGTGCCAGCAGCTCACGGGGTTGGACAGGTAACGGGGAAAGAACATCTGAGCAGTTCTTC. This encodes CASSSRGWTGNGERTSEQFF. The full variable domain, in which reference TRBV11-3 and TRBJ2-1 provide the parts outside the CDR3, is EAGVVQSPRYKIIEKKQPVAFWCNPISGHNTLYWYLQNLGQGPELLIRYENEEAVDDSQLPKDRFSAERLKGVDSTLKIQPAELGDSAVYLCASSSRGWTGNGERTSEQFFGPGTRLTVL.